These 2 T cell receptor beta chains were all obtained from the same sample, sequenced in a study of cytomegalovirus exposure and HLA in healthy donors. A multiplex PCR was run with 60 Vbeta primers and 13 Jbeta primers. Profiled with immunoSEQ multiplex PCR; TCRdb holds only in-frame clones, not every one. The table includes 60,000 to 70,000 clones, about 79% detected once. Sequencing was carried out using PBMCs. The receptors come from a man in his sixties in good health and CMV-seropositive.

The chain joins TRBV5-5 to TRBJ1-1, with 8 positions matching TRBD1. Trimming took 4 bases from V and 4 from J; bases not matched to a gene: 9. The CDR3 extends over 15 amino acids. The germline CDR1 and CDR2 sequences are SGHKS and YYEKEE (reference sequence). CDR3 bases: TGTGCCAGCAGCGTGGGTCGACAGGGGATCACTGAAGCTTTCTTT. It codes for CASSVGRQGITEAFF.

The genes are TRBV27 and TRBJ2-7; D possibly corresponds to TRBD2 (5 bases). Germline V gene data show CDR1 as MNHEY and CDR2 as SMNVEV (reference sequence). Trimming stripped 6 bases from V and 0 bases from J, with 9 bases between. CDR3 length: 13 residues. CDR3 bases: TGTGCCAGCAGCCCGACTAACTCCTACGAGCAGTACTTC. Protein: CASSPTNSYEQYF.